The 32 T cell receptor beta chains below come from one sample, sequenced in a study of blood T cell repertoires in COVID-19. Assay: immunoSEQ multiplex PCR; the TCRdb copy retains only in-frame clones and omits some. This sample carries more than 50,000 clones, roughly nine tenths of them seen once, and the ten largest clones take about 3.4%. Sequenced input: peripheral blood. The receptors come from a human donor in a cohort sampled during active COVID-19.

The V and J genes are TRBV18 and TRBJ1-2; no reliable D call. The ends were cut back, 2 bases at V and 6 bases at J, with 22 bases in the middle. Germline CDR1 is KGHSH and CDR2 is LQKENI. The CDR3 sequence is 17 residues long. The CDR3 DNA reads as TGTGCCAGCTCACCATTCAACCAGAGGTCGTCGTTCAATGGCTACACCTTC. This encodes CASSPFNQRSSFNGYTF. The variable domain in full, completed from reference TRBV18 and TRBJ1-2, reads NAGVMQNPRHLVRRRGQEARLRCSPMKGHSHVYWYRQLPEEGLKFMVYLQKENIIDESGMPKERFSAEFPKEGPSILRIQQVVRGDSAAYFCASSPFNQRSSFNGYTFGSGTRLTVV.

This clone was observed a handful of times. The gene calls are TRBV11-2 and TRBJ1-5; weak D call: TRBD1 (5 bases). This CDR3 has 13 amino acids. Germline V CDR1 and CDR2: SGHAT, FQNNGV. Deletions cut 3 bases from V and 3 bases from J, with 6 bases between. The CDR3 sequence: CASSFGHNQPQHF. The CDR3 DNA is TGTGCCAGCAGCTTTGGACACAATCAGCCCCAGCATTTT.

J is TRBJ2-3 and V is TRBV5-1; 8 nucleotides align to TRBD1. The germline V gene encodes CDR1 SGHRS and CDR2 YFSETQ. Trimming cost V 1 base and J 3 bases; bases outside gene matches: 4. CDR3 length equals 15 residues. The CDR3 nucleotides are TGCGCCAGCAGCTTGAGACAGGGGATGACAGATACGCAGTATTTT. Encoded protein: CASSLRQGMTDTQYF.

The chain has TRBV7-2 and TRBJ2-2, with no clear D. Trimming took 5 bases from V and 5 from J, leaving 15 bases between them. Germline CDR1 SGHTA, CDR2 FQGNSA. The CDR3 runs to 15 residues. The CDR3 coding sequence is TGTGCCAGCAGCCCGGCCTATTCGGGTACCGGGGAGCTGTTTTTT. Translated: CASSPAYSGTGELFF.

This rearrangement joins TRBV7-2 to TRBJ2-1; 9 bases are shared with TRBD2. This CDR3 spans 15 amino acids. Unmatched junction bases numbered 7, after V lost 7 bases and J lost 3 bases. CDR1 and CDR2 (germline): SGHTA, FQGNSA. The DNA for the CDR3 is TGTGCCAGCACCGCCGGGACTAGCCTCTACAATGAGCAGTTCTTC. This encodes CASTAGTSLYNEQFF.

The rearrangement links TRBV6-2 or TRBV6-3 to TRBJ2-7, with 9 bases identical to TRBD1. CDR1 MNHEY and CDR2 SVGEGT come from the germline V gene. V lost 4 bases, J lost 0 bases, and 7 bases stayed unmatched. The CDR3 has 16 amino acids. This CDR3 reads CASSSYRGPSSYEQYF. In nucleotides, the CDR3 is TGTGCCAGCAGTTCCTACAGGGGGCCGAGCTCCTACGAGCAGTACTTC.

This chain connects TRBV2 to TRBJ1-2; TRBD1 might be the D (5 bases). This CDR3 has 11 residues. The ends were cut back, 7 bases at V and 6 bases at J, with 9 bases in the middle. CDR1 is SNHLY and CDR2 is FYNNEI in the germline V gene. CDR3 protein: CASKATDGYTF. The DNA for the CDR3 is TGTGCCAGCAAGGCGACAGATGGCTACACCTTC.

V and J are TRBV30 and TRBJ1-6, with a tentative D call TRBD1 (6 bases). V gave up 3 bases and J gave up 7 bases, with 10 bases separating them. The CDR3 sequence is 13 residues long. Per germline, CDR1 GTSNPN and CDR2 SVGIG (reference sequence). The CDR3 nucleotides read TGTGCCTGGAGCCCGACAGGCAATTCACCCCTCCACTTT. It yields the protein CAWSPTGNSPLHF.

The CDR3 DNA follows: TGTGCCAGCAGCTACTTGGGACAGCTGAATCAGCCCCAGCATTTT. Its protein is CASSYLGQLNQPQHF. This sequence joins TRBV5-5 and TRBJ1-5, with 7 bases lining up with TRBD1. Germline V gene lookup returns CDR1 SGHKS and CDR2 YYEKEE (reference sequence). With V trimmed by 3 bases and J by 4 bases, 7 bases remained unmatched. The CDR3 loop spans 15 amino acids.

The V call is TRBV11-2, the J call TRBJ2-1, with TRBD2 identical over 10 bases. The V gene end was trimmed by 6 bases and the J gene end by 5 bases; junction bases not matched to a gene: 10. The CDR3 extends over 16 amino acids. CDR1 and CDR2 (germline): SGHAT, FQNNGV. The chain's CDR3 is CASRRASGRSNNEQFF. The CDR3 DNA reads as TGTGCCAGCAGAAGGGCTAGCGGGAGATCGAACAATGAGCAGTTCTTC.

The CDR3 loop reads CASSPPSDPYEQYF. Here the CDR3 DNA reads TGTGCCAGCAGCCCCCCCAGCGATCCCTACGAGCAGTACTTC. The rearrangement uses TRBV11-3 and TRBJ2-7; D remains ambiguous. The germline gives CDR1 SGHNT, CDR2 YENEEA. With 5 bases removed from V and 2 bases from J, the gap between germline ends came to 13 bases. This CDR3 region has 14 residues.

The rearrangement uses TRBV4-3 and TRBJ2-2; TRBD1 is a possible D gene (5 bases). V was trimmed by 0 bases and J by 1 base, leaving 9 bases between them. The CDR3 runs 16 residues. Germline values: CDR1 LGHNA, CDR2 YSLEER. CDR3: CASSQEGHRNTGELFF. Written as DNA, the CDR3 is TGCGCCAGCAGCCAAGAAGGACACCGGAACACCGGGGAGCTGTTTTTT.

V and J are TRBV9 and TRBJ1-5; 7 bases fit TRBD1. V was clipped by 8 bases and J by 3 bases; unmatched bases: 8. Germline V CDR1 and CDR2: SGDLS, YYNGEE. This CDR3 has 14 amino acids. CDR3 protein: CARDSTGYNQPQHF. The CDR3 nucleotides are TGTGCCAGAGATTCGACAGGGTACAATCAGCCCCAGCATTTT.

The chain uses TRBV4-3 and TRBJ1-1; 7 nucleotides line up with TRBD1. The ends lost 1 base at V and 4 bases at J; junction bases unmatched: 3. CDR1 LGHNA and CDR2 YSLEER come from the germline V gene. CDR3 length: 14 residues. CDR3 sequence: CASSQGTGATEAFF. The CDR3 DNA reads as TGCGCCAGCAGCCAAGGGACAGGAGCCACTGAAGCTTTCTTT.

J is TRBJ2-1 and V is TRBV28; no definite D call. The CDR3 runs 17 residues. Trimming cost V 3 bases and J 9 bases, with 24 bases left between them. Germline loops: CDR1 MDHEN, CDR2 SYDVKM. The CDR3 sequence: CASSFSGAVKTLVEQFF. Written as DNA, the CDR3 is TGTGCCAGCAGTTTTTCCGGCGCGGTCAAAACCCTGGTTGAGCAGTTCTTC. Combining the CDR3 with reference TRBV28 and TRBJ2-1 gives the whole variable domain DVKVTQSSRYLVKRTGEKVFLECVQDMDHENMFWYRQDPGLGLRLIYFSYDVKMKEKGDIPEGYSVSREKKERFSLILESASTNQTSMYLCASSFSGAVKTLVEQFFGPGTRLTVL.

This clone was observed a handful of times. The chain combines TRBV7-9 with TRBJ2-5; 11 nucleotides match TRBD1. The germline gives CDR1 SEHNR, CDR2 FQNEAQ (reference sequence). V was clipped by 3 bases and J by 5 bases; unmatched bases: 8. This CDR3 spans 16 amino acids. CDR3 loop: CASSFGTGGAVETQYF. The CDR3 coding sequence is TGTGCCAGCAGCTTCGGGACAGGGGGAGCGGTGGAGACCCAGTACTTC.

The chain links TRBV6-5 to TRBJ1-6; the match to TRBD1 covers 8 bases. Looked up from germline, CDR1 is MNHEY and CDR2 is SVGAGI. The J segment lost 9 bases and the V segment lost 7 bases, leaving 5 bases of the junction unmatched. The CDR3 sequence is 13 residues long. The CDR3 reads CASKGQGPSPLHF. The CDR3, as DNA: TGTGCCAGCAAAGGACAGGGTCCTTCACCCCTCCACTTT.

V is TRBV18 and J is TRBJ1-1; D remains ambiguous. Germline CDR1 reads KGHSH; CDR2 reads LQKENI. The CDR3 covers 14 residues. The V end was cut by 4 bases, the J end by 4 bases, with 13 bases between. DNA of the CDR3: TGTGCCAGCTCACTAACAGATCAATTCACTGAAGCTTTCTTT. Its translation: CASSLTDQFTEAFF.

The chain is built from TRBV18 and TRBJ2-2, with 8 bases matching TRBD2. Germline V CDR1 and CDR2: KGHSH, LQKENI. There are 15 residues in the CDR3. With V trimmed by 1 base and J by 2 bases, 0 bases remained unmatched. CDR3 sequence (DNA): TGTGCCAGCTCACCACTAGCGGGAAACACCGGGGAGCTGTTTTTT. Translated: CASSPLAGNTGELFF. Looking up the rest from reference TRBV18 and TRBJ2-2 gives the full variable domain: NAGVMQNPRHLVRRRGQEARLRCSPMKGHSHVYWYRQLPEEGLKFMVYLQKENIIDESGMPKERFSAEFPKEGPSILRIQQVVRGDSAAYFCASSPLAGNTGELFFGEGSRLTVL.

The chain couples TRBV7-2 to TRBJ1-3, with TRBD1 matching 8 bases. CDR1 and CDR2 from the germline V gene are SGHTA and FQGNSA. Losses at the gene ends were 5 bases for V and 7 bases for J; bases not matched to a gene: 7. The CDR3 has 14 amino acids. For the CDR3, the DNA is TGTGCCAGCAGCCCCGGACAGGGTGGGAACACCATATATTTT. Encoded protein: CASSPGQGGNTIYF.

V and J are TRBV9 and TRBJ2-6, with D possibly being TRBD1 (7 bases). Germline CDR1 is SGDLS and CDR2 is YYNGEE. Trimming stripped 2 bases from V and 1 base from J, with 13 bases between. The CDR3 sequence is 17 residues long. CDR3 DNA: TGTGCCAGCAGCGTCCGGAGGGGGCTTTCTGGGGCCAACGTCCTGACTTTC. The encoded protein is CASSVRRGLSGANVLTF.

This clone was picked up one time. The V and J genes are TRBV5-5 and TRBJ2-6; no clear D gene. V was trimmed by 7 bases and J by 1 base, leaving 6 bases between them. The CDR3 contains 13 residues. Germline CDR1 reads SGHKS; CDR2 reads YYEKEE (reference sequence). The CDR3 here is CASRSSGANVLTF. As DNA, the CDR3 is TGTGCCAGCCGGTCTTCTGGGGCCAACGTCCTGACTTTC.

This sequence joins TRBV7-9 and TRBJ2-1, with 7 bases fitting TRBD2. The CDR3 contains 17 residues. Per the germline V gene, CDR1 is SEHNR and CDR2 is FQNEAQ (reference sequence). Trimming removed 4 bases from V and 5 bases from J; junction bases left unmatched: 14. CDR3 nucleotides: TGTGCCAGCAGCTCCGGAAAGAGCGGGGCCAGCCACAATGAGCAGTTCTTC. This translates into CASSSGKSGASHNEQFF. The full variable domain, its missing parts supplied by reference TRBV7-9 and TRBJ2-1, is DTGVSQNPRHKITKRGQNVTFRCDPISEHNRLYWYRQTLGQGPEFLTYFQNEAQLEKSRLLSDRFSAERPKGSFSTLEIQRTEQGDSAMYLCASSSGKSGASHNEQFFGPGTRLTVL.

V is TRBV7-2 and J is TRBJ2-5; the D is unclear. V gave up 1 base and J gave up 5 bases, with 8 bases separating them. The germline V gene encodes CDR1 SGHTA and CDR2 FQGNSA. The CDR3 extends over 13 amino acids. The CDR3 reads CASSLGTGETQYF. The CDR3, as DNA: TGTGCCAGCAGCTTAGGAACCGGGGAGACCCAGTACTTC. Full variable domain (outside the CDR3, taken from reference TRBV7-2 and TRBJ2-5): GAGVSQSPSNKVTEKGKDVELRCDPISGHTALYWYRQSLGQGLEFLIYFQGNSAPDKSGLPSDRFSAERTGGSVSTLTIQRTQQEDSAVYLCASSLGTGETQYFGPGTRLLVL.

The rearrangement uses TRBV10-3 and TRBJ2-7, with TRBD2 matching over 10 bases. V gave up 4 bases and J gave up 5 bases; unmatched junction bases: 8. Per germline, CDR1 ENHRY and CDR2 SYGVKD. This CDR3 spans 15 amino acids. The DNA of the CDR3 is TGTGCCATCAGTGGGCTAGCGGGAGACGAGCACGAGCAGTACTTC. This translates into CAISGLAGDEHEQYF.

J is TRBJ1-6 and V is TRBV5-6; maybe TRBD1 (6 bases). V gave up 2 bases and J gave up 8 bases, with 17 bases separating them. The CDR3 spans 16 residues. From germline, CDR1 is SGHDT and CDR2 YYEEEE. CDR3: CASSFSGGGPDSPLHF. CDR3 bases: TGTGCCAGCAGCTTCTCGGGAGGGGGACCAGATTCACCCCTCCACTTT.

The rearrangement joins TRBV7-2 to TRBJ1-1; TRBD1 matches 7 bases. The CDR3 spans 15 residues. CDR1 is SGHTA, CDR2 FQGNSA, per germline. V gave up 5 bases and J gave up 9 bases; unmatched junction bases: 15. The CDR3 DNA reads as TGTGCCAGCAGCCTTAAAAGACAGGGCAAATTTCAAGCTTTCTTT. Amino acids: CASSLKRQGKFQAFF. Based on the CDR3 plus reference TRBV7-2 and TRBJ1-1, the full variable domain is GAGVSQSPSNKVTEKGKDVELRCDPISGHTALYWYRQSLGQGLEFLIYFQGNSAPDKSGLPSDRFSAERTGGSVSTLTIQRTQQEDSAVYLCASSLKRQGKFQAFFGQGTRLTVV.

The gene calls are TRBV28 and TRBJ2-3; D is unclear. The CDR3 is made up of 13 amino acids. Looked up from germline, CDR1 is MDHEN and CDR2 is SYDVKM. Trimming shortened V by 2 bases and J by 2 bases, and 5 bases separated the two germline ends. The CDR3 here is CASSLMATDTQYF. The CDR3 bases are TGTGCCAGCAGTTTAATGGCCACAGATACGCAGTATTTT.

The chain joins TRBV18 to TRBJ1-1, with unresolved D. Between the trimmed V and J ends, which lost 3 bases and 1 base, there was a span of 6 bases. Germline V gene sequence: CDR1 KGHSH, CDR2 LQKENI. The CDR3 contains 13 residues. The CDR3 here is CASSPTQNTEAFF. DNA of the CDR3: TGTGCCAGCTCACCGACACAGAACACTGAAGCTTTCTTT.

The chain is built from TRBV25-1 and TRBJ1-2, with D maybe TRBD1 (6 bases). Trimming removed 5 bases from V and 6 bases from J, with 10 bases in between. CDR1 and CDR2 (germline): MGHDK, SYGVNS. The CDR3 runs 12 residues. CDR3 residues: CASSKTGNGYTF. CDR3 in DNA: TGTGCCAGCAGTAAAACAGGGAATGGCTACACCTTC.

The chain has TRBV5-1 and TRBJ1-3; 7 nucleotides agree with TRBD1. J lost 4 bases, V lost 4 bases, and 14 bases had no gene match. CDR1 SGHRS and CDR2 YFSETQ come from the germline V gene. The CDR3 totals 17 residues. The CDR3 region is CASSLSGQPNWGNTIYF. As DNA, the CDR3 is TGCGCCAGCAGCCTATCGGGACAGCCTAATTGGGGAAACACCATATATTTT.

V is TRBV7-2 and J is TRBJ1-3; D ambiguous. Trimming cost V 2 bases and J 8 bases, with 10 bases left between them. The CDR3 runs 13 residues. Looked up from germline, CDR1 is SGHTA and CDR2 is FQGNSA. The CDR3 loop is CASSLNIRDTIYF. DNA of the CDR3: TGTGCCAGCAGCTTAAATATACGGGACACCATATATTTT.